This TCR beta chain was identified in a study of regulatory T cells in long-lasting Graves disease. General study findings and limits: Relative to new patients (roughly 900), persistent patients exhibited greater sharing of public clonotypes (approximately 2,500).

TCR beta libraries were built with iRepertoire HTBI primers and Arm-PCR of CDR3 regions. TCRdb used MiXCR to reprocess the multiplex PCR reads, holding one entry per CDR3 protein. The sample lists some 250,000 distinct CDR3 sequences; around a sixth were seen once. The time point is: newly diagnosed GD, antithyroid drugs for less than 3 months. PBMC-extracted RNA yielded the TCR library. V lost 8 bases, J lost 2 bases, and 12 bases stayed unmatched. The CDR3 totals 17 residues. Looked up from germline, CDR1 is SNHLY and CDR2 is FYNNEI. With regard to this clonotype: Its antigen remains unknown.

This sample was shared with a second study, whose subject was T cells in Graves' hyperthyroidism and ophthalmopathy. That investigation notes: Calling Graves' hyperthyroidism stable meant ophthalmopathy did not progress within 18 months. Patients were excluded because of uncontrolled infection, other autoimmune disease, pregnancy or lactation.

This sequence originates from a woman aged 30 to 39 with Graves disease. V is TRBV2 and J is TRBJ2-6; the match to TRBD1 covers 7 bases. The specimen was peripheral blood mononuclear cells (PBMCs), collected at new diagnosis, from a patient treated with antithyroid drugs. CDR3 sequence (DNA): TGTGCCAGCGTCCAAGGGACAGCGAAAACTGGGGCCAACGTCCTGACTTTC. This encodes CASVQGTAKTGANVLTF.